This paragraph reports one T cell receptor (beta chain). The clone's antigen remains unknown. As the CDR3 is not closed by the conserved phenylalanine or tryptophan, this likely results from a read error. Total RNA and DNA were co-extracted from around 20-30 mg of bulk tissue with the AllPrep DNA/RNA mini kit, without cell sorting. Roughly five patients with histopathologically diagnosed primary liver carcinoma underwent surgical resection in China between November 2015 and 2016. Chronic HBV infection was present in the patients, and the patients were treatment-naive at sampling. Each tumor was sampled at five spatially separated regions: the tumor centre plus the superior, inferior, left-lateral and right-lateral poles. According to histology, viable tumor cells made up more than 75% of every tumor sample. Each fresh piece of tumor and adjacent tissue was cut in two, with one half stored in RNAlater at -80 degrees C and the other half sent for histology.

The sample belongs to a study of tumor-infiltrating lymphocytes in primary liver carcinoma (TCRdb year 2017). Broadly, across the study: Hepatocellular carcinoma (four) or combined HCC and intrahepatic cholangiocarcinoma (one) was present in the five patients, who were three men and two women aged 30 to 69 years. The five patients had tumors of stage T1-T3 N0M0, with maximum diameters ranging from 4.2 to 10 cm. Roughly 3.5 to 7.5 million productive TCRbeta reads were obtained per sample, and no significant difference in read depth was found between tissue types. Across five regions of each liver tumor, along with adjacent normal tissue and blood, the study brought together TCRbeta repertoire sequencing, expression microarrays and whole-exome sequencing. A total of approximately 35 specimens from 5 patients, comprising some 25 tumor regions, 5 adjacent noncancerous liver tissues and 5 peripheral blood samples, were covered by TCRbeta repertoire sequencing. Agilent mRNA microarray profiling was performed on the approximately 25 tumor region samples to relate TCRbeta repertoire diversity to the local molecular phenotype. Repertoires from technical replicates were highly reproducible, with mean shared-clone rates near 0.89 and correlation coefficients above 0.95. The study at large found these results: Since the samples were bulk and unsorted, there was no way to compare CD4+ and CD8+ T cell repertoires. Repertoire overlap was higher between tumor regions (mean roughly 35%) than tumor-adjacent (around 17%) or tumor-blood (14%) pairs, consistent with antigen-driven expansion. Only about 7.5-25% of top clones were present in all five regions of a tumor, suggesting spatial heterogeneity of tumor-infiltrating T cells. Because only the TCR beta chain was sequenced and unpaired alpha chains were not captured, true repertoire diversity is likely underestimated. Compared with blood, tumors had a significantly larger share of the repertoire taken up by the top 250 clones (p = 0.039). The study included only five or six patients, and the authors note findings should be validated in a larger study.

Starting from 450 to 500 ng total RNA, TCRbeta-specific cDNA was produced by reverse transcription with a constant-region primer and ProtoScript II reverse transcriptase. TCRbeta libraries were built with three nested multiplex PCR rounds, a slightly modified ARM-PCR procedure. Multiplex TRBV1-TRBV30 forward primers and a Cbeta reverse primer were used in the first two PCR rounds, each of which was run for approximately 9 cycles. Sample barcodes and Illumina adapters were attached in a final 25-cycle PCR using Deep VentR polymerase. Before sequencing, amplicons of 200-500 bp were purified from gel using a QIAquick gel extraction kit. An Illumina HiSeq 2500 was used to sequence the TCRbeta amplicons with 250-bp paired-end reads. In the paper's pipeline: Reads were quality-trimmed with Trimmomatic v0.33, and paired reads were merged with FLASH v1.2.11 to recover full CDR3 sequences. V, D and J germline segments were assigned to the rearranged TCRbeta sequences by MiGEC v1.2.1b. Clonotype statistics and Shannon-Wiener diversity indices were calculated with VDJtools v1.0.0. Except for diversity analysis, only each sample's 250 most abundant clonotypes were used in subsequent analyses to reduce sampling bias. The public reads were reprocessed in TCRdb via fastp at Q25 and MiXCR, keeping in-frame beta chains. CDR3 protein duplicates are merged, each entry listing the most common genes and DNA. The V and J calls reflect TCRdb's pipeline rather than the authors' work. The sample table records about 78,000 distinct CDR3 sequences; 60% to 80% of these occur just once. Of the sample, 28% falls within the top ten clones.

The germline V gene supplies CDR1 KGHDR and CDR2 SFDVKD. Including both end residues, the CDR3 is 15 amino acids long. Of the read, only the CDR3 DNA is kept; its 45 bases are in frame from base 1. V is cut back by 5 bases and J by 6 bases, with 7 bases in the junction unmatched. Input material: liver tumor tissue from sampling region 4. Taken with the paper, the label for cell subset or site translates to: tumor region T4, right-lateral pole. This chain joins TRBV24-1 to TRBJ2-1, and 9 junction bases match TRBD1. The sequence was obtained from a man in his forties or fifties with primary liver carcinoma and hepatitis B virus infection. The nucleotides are TGTGCCACCAGTGCGGGACAGGGCTATACCAATGAGCAGTTCTTA. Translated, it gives CATSAGQGYTNEQFL.